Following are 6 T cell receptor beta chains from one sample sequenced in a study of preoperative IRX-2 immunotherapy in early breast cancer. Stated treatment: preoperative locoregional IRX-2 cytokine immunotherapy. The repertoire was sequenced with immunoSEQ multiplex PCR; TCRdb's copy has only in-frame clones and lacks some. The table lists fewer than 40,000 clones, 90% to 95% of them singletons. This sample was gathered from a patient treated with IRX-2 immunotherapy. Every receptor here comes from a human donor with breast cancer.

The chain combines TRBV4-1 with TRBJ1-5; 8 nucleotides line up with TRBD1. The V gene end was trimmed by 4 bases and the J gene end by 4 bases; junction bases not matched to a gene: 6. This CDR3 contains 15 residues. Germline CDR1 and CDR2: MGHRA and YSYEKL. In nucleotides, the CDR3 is TGCGCCAGCAGCCGGACAGGGAGAGAAAATCAGCCCCAGCATTTT. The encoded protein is CASSRTGRENQPQHF.

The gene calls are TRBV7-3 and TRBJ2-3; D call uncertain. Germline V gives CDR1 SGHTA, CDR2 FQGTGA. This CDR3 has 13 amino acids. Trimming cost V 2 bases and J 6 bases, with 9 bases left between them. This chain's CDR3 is CASSLLRKDTQYF. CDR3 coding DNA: TGTGCCAGCAGCTTACTAAGGAAGGATACGCAGTATTTT.

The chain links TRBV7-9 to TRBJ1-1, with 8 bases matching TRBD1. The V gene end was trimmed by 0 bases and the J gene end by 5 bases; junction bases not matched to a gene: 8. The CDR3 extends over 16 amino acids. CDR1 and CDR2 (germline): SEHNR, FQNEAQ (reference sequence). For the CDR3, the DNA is TGTGCCAGCAGCTTAGCGAGGACAGGGCTCAGGACTGAAGCTTTCTTT. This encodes CASSLARTGLRTEAFF. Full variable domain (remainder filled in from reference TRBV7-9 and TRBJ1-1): DTGVSQNPRHKITKRGQNVTFRCDPISEHNRLYWYRQTLGQGPEFLTYFQNEAQLEKSRLLSDRFSAERPKGSFSTLEIQRTEQGDSAMYLCASSLARTGLRTEAFFGQGTRLTVV.

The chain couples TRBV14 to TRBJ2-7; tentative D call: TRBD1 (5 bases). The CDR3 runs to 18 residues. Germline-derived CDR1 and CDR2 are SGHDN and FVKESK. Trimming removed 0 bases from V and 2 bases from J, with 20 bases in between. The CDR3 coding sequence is TGTGCCAGCAGCCAAGAACGGTGGGTCAGGGATCGTCCCTACGAGCAGTACTTC. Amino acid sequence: CASSQERWVRDRPYEQYF. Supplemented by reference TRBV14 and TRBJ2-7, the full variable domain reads EAGVTQFPSHSVIEKGQTVTLRCDPISGHDNLYWYRRVMGKEIKFLLHFVKESKQDESGMPNNRFLAERTGGTYSTLKVQPAELEDSGVYFCASSQERWVRDRPYEQYFGPGTRLTVT.

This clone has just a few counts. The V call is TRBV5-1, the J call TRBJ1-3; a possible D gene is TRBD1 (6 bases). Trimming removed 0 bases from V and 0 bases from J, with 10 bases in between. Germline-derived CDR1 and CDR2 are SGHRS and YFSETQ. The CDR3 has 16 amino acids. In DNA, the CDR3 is TGCGCCAGCAGCTTGGGCCACAGGGACTCTGGAAACACCATATATTTT. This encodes CASSLGHRDSGNTIYF.

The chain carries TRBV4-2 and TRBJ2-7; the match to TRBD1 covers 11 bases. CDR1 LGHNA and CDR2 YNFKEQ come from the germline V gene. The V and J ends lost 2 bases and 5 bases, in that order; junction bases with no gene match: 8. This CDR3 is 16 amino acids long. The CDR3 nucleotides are TGTGCCAGCAGCCAAATTCAGGGACAGGGGGGGAACGAGCAGTACTTC. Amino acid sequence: CASSQIQGQGGNEQYF.